This T cell receptor beta chain was sequenced in a study of technical replicates of blood from four donors. Assay: immunoSEQ multiplex PCR; the TCRdb copy retains only in-frame clones and omits some. The repertoire holds about 70,000 clones, with approximately 96% as singletons. J lost 2 bases, V lost 3 bases, and 3 bases had no gene match. CDR3 size: 15 residues. Germline values: CDR1 SGHRS, CDR2 YFSETQ. The V and J genes are TRBV5-1 and TRBJ1-2, with 11 bases fitting TRBD1. The TCR originated in a human donor in good health. The sample was T cells isolated from PBMCs. The CDR3 protein is CASSWGDRGNYGYTF. CDR3 bases: TGCGCCAGCAGCTGGGGGGACAGGGGGAACTATGGCTACACCTTC.